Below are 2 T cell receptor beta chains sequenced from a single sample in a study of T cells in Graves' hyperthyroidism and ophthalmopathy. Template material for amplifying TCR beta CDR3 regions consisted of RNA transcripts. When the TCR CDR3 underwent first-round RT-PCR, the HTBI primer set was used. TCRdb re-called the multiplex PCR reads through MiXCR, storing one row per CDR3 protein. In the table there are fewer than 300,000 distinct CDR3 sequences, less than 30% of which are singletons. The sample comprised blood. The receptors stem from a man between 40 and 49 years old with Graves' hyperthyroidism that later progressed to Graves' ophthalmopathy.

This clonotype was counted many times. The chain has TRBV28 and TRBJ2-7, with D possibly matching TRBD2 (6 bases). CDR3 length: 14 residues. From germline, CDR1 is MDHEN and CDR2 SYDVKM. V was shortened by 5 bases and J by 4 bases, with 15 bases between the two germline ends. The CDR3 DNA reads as TGTGCCAGCAGTCCCGGGGGTATCCCGTACGAGCAGTACTTC. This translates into CASSPGGIPYEQYF.

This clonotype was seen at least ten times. CDR3 sequence: CASSVQGIHEQYF. The CDR3 bases are TGTGCCAGCAGTGTACAGGGCATCCACGAGCAGTACTTC. The rearrangement links TRBV12-3 or TRBV12-4 to TRBJ2-7; tentatively, D is TRBD1 (6 bases). The CDR3 totals 13 residues. Trimming removed 5 bases at V and 5 bases at J, with 13 bases between.